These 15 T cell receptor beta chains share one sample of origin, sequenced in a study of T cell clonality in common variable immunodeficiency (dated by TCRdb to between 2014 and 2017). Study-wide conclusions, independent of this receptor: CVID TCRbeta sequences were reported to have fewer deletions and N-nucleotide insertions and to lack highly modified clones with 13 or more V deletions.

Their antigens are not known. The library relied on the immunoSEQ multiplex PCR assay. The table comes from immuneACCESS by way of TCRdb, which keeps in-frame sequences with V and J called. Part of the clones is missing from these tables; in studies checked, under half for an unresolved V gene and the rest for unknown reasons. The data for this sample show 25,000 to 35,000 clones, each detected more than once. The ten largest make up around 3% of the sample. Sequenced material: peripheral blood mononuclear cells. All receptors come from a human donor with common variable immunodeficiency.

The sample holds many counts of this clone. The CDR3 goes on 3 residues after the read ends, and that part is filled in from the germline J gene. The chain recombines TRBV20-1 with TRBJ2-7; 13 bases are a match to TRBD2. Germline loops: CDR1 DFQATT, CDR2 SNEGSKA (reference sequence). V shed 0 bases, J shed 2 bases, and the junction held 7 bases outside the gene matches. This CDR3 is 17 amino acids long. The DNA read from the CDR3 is TGCAGTGCTAGAGAGCTATTAGGACTAGCGGGAGCCTACGAG. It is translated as CSARELLGLAGAYE. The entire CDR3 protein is CSARELLGLAGAYEQYF.

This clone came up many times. The chain's CDR3 is CASSGGDATNEKLFF. The sequenced part of the CDR3 DNA is TGTGCCAGTAGTGGGGGGGATGCAACTAATGAAAAA. The rearrangement links TRBV19 to TRBJ1-4, with D possibly TRBD1 on 5 matching bases. The sequence runs out 3 residues before the end of the CDR3; the remainder is reconstructed from the germline J gene. This CDR3 contains 15 residues. Trimming took off 5 bases at V and 0 bases at J, with 10 bases between the two ends. Germline CDR1 and CDR2: LNHDA and SQIVND (reference sequence).

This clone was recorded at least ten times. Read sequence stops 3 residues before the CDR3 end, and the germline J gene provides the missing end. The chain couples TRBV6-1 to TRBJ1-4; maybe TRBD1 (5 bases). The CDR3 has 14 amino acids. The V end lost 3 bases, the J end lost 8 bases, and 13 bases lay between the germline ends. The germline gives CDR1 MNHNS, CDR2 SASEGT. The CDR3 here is CASSDPREGEKLFF. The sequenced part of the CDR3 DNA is TGTGCCAGCAGTGACCCCAGGGAAGGAGAAAAA.

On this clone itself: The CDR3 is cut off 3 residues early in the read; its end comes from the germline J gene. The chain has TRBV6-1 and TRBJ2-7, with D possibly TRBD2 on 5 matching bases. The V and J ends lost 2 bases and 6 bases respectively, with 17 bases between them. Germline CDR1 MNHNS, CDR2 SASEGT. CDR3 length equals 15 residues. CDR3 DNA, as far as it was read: TGTGCCAGCAGTGAACGGGGTTTAATGCGGCGCGAG. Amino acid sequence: CASSERGLMRRE. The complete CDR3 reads CASSERGLMRREQYF.

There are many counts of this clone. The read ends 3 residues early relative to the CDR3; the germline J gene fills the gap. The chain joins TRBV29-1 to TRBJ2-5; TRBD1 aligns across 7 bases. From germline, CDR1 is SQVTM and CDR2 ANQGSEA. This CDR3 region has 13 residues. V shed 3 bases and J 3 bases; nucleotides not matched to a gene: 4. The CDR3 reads CSVEPGQKETQYF. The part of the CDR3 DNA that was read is TGCAGCGTTGAGCCGGGACAGAAAGAGACC. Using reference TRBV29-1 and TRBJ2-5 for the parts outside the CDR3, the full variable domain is SAVISQKPSRDICQRGTSLTIQCQVDSQVTMMFWYRQQPGQSLTLIATANQGSEATYESGFVIDKFPISRPNLTFSTLTVSNMSPEDSSIYLCSVEPGQKETQYFGPGTRLLVL.

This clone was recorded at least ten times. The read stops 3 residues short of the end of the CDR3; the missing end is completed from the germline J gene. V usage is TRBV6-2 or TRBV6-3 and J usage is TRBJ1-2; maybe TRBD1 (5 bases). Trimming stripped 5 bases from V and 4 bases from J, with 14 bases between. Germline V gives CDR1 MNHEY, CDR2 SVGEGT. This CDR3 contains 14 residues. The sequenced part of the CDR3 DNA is TGTGCCAGCAGTCCCTCCCCAGGGAGCTATGGC. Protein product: CASSPSPGSYG. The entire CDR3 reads CASSPSPGSYGYTF.

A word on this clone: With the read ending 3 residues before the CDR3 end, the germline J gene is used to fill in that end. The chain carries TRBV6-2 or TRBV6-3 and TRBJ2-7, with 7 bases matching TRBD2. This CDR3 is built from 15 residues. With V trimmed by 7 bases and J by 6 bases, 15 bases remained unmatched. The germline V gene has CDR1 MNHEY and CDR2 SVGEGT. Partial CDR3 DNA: TGTGCCAGCACCTACAGCAGGACTAGGGGTCCCGAG. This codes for CASTYSRTRGPE. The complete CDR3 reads CASTYSRTRGPEQYF.

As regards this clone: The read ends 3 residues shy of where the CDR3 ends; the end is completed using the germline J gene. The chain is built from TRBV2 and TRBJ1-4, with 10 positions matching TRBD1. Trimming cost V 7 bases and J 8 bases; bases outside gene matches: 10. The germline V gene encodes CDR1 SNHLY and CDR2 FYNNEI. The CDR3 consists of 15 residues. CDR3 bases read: TGTGCCAGCACCATCGGACAGGGGGGCGAAGAAAAA. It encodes CASTIGQGGEEK. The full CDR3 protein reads CASTIGQGGEEKLFF. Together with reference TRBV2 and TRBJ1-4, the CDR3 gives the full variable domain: EPEVTQTPSHQVTQMGQEVILRCVPISNHLYFYWYRQILGQKVEFLVSFYNNEISEKSEIFDDQFSVERPDGSNFTLKIRSTKLEDSAMYFCASTIGQGGEEKLFFGSGTQLSVL.

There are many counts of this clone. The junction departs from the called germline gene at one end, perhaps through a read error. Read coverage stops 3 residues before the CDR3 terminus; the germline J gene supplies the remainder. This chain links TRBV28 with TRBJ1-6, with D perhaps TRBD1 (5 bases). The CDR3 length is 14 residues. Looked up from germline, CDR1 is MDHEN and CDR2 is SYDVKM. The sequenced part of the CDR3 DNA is TGTGCCAGCCGTTTCGGGGGGACGAATTCACCC. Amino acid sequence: CASRFGGTNSP. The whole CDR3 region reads CASRFGGTNSPLHF.

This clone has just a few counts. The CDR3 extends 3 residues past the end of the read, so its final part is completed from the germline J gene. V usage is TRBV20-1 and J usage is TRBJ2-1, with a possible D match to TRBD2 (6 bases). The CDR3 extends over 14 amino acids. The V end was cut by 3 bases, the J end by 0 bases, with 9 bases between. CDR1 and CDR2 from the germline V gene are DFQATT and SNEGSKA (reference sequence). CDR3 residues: CSASLRGSYNEQFF. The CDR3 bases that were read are TGCAGTGCTAGTTTGCGGGGCTCCTACAATGAG.

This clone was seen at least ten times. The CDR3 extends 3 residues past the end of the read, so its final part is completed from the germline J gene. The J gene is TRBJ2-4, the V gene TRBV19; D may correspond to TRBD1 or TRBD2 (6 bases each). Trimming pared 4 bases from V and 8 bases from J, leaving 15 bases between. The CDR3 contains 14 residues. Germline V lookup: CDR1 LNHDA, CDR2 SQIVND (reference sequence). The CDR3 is CASSTGVYRDIQYF. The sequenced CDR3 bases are TGTGCCAGTAGTACGGGAGTATACAGGGACATT.

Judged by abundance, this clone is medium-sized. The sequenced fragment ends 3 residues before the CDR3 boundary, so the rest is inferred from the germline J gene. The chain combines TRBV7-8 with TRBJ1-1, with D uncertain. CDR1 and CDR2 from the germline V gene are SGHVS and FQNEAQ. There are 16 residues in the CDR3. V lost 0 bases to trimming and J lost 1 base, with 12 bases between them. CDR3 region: CASSLAMRVENTEAFF. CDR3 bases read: TGTGCCAGCAGCTTAGCAATGAGGGTTGAGAACACTGAA.

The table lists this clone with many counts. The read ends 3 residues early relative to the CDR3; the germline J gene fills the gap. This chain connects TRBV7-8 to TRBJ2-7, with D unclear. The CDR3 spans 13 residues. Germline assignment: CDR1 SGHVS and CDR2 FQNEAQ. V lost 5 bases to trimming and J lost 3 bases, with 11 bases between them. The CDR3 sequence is CASSQVQSYEQYF. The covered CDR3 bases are TGTGCCAGCAGCCAGGTTCAGAGCTACGAG.

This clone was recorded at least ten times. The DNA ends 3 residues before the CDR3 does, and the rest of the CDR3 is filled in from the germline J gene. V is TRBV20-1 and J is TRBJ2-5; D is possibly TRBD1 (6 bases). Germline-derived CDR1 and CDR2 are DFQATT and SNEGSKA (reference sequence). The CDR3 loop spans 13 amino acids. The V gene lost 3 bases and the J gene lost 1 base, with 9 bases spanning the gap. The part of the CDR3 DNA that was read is TGCAGTGCTAGGATAGGGGGCCAAGAGACC. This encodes CSARIGGQET. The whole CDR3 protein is CSARIGGQETQYF.

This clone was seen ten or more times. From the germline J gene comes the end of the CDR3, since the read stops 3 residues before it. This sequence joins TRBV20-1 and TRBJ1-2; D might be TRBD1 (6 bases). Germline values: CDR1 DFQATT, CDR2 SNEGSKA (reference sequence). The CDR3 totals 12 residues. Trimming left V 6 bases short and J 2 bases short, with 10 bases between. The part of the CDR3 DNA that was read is TGCAGTGCCGGGACAACAAACTATGGC. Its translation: CSAGTTNYG. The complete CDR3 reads CSAGTTNYGYTF.